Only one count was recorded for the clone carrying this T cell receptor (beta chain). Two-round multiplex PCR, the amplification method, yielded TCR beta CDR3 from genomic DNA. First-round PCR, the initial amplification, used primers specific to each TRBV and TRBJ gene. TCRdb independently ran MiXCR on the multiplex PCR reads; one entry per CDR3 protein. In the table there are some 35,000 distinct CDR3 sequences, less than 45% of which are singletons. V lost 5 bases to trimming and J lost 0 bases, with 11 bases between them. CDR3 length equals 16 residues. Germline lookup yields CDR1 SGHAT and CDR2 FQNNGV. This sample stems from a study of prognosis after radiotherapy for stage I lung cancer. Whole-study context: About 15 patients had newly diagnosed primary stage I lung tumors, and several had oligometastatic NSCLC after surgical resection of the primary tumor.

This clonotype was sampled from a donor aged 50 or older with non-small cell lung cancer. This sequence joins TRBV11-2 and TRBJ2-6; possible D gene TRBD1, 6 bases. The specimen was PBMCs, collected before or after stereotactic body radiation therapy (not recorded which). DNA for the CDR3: TGTGCCAGCAGCATAATCAGGGGCTCTGGGGCCAACGTCCTGACTTTC. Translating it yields CASSIIRGSGANVLTF.